At least ten counts were recorded for the clone carrying this TCR beta chain. The antigen is undetermined. Genomic DNA was employed as the template in profiling TCR beta VDJ and CDR3. TCRdb re-called the reads through MiXCR, storing one row per CDR3 protein. In the table there are around 140,000 distinct CDR3 sequences, 40% to 45% of which are singletons. This sample is drawn from a study of CD8+CD57+ T cells in acquired aplastic anemia. Across the study: The sorted CD4+ and CD8+ cells yielded an average around 3.2 ug of DNA. Researchers reported that healthy donors averaged approximately 9.8 million reads for CD4+ cells.

Overall study findings and caveats: The study identified roughly 29 CD8+ CDR3 sequences shared by patients and controls.

Sequenced: sorted CD4+, CD8+, or CD8+CD57+ T cells (not recorded which) from PBMCs. The receptor was derived from a human donor in good health, serving as a control.

DNA for the CDR3: TGTGCCAGCTCACCACAGGGCATGAACACTGAAGCTTTCTTT. Translation gives CASSPQGMNTEAFF. J is TRBJ1-1 and V is TRBV18; D is ambiguous. V lost 1 base and J lost 0, with 6 bases in between. This CDR3 comprises 14 residues. Germline V gives CDR1 KGHSH, CDR2 LQKENI.